The clone carrying this T cell receptor beta chain is a singleton in its sample. Authors' data handling: Counts of nucleated cells, estimated from reference gene primer amplification, were obtained. Method: immunoSEQ multiplex PCR; TCRdb's copy keeps in-frame clones and lacks some. That table is the source of V, J and clone size, and D and trimming were worked out from the DNA. The sample lists roughly 230,000 clones, over 80% occurring once. CDR3 length equals 14 residues. The V end lost 1 base, the J end lost 4 bases, and 8 bases lay between the germline ends. From germline, CDR1 is MNHNS and CDR2 SASEGT. The sample belongs to a study of blood T cell repertoires in COVID-19. Across the study: In each case, the material was cDNA or gDNA derived from T cells, B-cell-depleted T cells, or PBMCs.

The chain carries TRBV6-1 and TRBJ1-5; D remains ambiguous. Input material: peripheral blood. This TCR was sampled from a man between 35 and 55 years old with acute or convalescent COVID-19. The DNA of the CDR3 is TGTGCCAGCAGTGAAGTGCACATTAATCAGCCCCAGCATTTT. Translation: CASSEVHINQPQHF.